This passage covers 8 T cell receptor beta chains from one sample sequenced in a study of cytomegalovirus exposure and HLA in healthy donors. The PCR used 60 Vbeta and 13 Jbeta primers. Only in-frame clones appear in the TCRdb table, and some are missing; sequencing was by immunoSEQ multiplex PCR. This table holds approximately 190,000 clones, 9.5% to 15% found once. The specimen sequenced was PBMCs. The receptors originated from a man aged 50 to 59 in good health and CMV-seropositive.

This clone came up a few times. The rearrangement joins TRBV5-4 to TRBJ1-2, with D unresolved. Trimming took off 4 bases at V and 8 bases at J, with 15 bases between the two ends. Germline CDR1 SGHNT, CDR2 YYREEE (reference sequence). This CDR3 comprises 13 residues. In DNA form, the CDR3 reads TGTGCCAGCAGCGGCCGGGATTTGGGGGGCTACACCTTC. Its translation: CASSGRDLGGYTF.

The chain links TRBV11-3 to TRBJ2-2; D possibly corresponds to TRBD2 (7 bases). V lost 4 bases, J lost 2 bases, and 20 bases lay in between. Germline lookup yields CDR1 SGHNT and CDR2 YENEEA. The length of the CDR3 is 18 residues. CDR3: CASSSLAGRGTNTGELFF. Written as DNA, the CDR3 is TGTGCCAGCAGCTCTTTAGCGGGCAGGGGAACTAACACCGGGGAGCTGTTTTTT. The full variable domain, rest sourced from reference TRBV11-3 and TRBJ2-2, is EAGVVQSPRYKIIEKKQPVAFWCNPISGHNTLYWYLQNLGQGPELLIRYENEEAVDDSQLPKDRFSAERLKGVDSTLKIQPAELGDSAVYLCASSSLAGRGTNTGELFFGEGSRLTVL.

A few counts support this clone. The chain joins TRBV5-1 to TRBJ2-7; the match to TRBD2 covers 7 bases. The trim removed 4 bases at V and 1 base at J, leaving 8 bases unmatched. Germline lookup yields CDR1 SGHRS and CDR2 YFSETQ. This CDR3 region has 15 residues. CDR3 DNA sequence: TGCGCCAGCAGCAGTTGGAGCGGGGAGTCCTACGAGCAGTACTTC. Amino acids: CASSSWSGESYEQYF. The variable domain in full, with the rest retrieved from reference TRBV5-1 and TRBJ2-7, is KAGVTQTPRYLIKTRGQQVTLSCSPISGHRSVSWYQQTPGQGLQFLFEYFSETQRNKGNFPGRFSGRQFSNSRSEMNVSTLELGDSALYLCASSSWSGESYEQYFGPGTRLTVT.

This clone was counted between two and nine times. In DNA form, the CDR3 reads TGTGCCACCAGCGGGGACGTCAACAGGGAGTTTGAAAAACTGTTTTTT. Encoded protein: CATSGDVNREFEKLFF. The chain links TRBV15 to TRBJ1-4, with D perhaps matching TRBD1 (6 bases). CDR1 LNHNV and CDR2 YYDKDF come from the germline V gene (reference sequence). Deletions cut 5 bases from V and 7 bases from J, with 20 bases between. There are 16 residues in the CDR3.

This clone was found a few times. The V call is TRBV5-1, the J call TRBJ2-5; weak D call: TRBD1 (7 bases). The V end was cut by 4 bases, the J end by 1 base, with 14 bases between. The CDR3 contains 15 residues. CDR1 is SGHRS, CDR2 YFSETQ, per germline. The CDR3 is CASSGGTVAQETQYF. The CDR3, as DNA: TGCGCCAGCAGCGGAGGGACAGTGGCCCAAGAGACCCAGTACTTC.

The chain employs TRBV30 and TRBJ2-3; TRBD2 is a possible D gene (7 bases). This CDR3 is built from 13 residues. Germline V gene lookup returns CDR1 GTSNPN and CDR2 SVGIG (reference sequence). V was trimmed by 3 bases and J by 4 bases, leaving 11 bases between them. The CDR3 protein is CAWRRGGPDTQYF. In DNA form, the CDR3 reads TGTGCCTGGAGGAGGGGGGGCCCAGATACGCAGTATTTT.

A single count supports this clone. This CDR3 is CAISESGGINSPLHF. The CDR3, as DNA: TGTGCCATCAGTGAGTCAGGAGGAATCAATTCACCCCTCCACTTT. The chain recombines TRBV10-3 with TRBJ1-6; D not resolved. The CDR3 is made up of 15 amino acids. Trimming took off 0 bases at V and 7 bases at J, with 10 bases between the two ends. Germline CDR1 and CDR2: ENHRY and SYGVKD.

This clone was seen a few times. This rearrangement joins TRBV6-1 to TRBJ2-5; possible D gene TRBD1, 6 bases. The ends were cut back, 6 bases at V and 6 bases at J, with 14 bases in the middle. The CDR3 runs 13 residues. Germline lookup yields CDR1 MNHNS and CDR2 SASEGT. As DNA, the CDR3 is TGTGCCAGCAGGTCAACAGGGATACAGACCCAGTACTTC. This codes for CASRSTGIQTQYF.